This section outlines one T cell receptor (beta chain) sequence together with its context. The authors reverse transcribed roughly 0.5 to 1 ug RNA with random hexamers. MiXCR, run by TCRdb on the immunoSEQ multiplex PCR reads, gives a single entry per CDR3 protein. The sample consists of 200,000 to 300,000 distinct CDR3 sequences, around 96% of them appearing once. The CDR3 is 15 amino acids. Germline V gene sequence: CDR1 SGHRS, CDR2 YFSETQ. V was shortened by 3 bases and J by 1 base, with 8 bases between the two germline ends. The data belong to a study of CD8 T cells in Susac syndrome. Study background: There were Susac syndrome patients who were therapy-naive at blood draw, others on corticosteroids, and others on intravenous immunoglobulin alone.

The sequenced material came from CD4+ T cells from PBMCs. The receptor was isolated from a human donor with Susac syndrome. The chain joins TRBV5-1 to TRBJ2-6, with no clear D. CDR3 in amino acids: CASSYPSSGANVLTF. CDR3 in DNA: TGCGCCAGCAGCTACCCTAGTTCTGGGGCCAACGTCCTGACTTTC.